Each of the 14 T cell receptor beta chains below was sequenced from the same sample in a study of blood T cell repertoires in COVID-19. Sequenced by immunoSEQ multiplex PCR; TCRdb stores in-frame clones only, minus some. In the table there are 340,000 or so clones, around 85% of which are singletons. Material: PBMCs or T cells enriched from blood (not recorded which). The receptors stem from a woman aged 40 to 49 with acute COVID-19.

Turning to this clone: Other DNA sequences in this specimen translate into the identical CDR3. In DNA, the CDR3 is TGTGCCAGCAGTTCCCCGGGGACAGCCTACGAGCAGTACTTC. Protein product: CASSSPGTAYEQYF. The rearrangement links TRBV28 to TRBJ2-7, with 7 bases that match TRBD1. Germline V gene data show CDR1 as MDHEN and CDR2 as SYDVKM. CDR3 length: 14 residues. J lost 2 bases, V lost 4 bases, and 5 bases had no gene match.

This chain links TRBV6-2 or TRBV6-3 with TRBJ2-2; 10 bases agree with TRBD2. Germline loops: CDR1 MNHEY, CDR2 SVGEGT. The CDR3 totals 17 residues. V dropped 2 bases and J dropped 6; count of bases not matched to a gene: 9. DNA for the CDR3: TGTGCCAGCAGTTACCCCCCGGGACTAGCGCGGGCCGGGGAGCTGTTTTTT. It is translated as CASSYPPGLARAGELFF.

The rearrangement uses TRBV28 and TRBJ1-1; no reliable D call. CDR3 length equals 14 residues. Germline CDR1 reads MDHEN; CDR2 reads SYDVKM. V lost 6 bases, J lost 0 bases, and 11 bases lay in between. CDR3 DNA sequence: TGTGCCAGCAGATTTTCGTACATGAACACTGAAGCTTTCTTT. This gives the protein CASRFSYMNTEAFF.

This clone was recorded once. V is TRBV12-5 and J is TRBJ2-3; 7 positions match TRBD2. The germline V gene has CDR1 LGHNT and CDR2 FRNRAP. V was clipped by 6 bases and J by 0 bases; unmatched bases: 3. The CDR3 contains 14 residues. The CDR3 spells CASGNSGSTDTQYF. The CDR3 region has the DNA TGTGCTAGTGGGAATAGCGGGAGCACAGATACGCAGTATTTT.

The J gene is TRBJ2-6, the V gene TRBV7-9; a weak D match, TRBD2 (5 bases). The CDR3 totals 16 residues. V lost 4 bases to trimming and J lost 4 bases, with 14 bases between them. Per germline, CDR1 SEHNR and CDR2 FQNEAQ (reference sequence). The DNA of the CDR3 is TGTGCCAGCAGCTCCCGTGATACGGGGGGGGCCAACGTCCTGACTTTC. Protein product: CASSSRDTGGANVLTF.

This rearrangement joins TRBV2 to TRBJ2-1, with 7 bases matching TRBD2. Looked up from germline, CDR1 is SNHLY and CDR2 is FYNNEI. This CDR3 has 14 residues. Losses at the gene ends were 8 bases for V and 5 bases for J; bases not matched to a gene: 9. In DNA form, the CDR3 reads TGTGCCAGCCGTAGGACTAGTGTTAACAATGAGCAGTTCTTC. As protein: CASRRTSVNNEQFF.

This clone occurred a few times. The V and J genes are TRBV11-2 and TRBJ1-4; D not certain. Germline assignment: CDR1 SGHAT and CDR2 FQNNGV. V lost 5 bases, J lost 7 bases, and 5 bases lay in between. This CDR3 comprises 11 residues. In DNA, the CDR3 is TGTGCCAGCAGCCGTTCTGAAAAACTGTTTTTT. It specifies CASSRSEKLFF.

This chain uses TRBV7-2 with TRBJ2-5; the match to TRBD2 covers 7 bases. The CDR3 runs to 14 residues. V shed 5 bases, J shed 1 base, and the junction held 4 bases outside the gene matches. Germline assignment: CDR1 SGHTA and CDR2 FQGNSA. DNA of the CDR3: TGTGCCAGCAGCCGGGACTACTCCCAAGAGACCCAGTACTTC. This gives the protein CASSRDYSQETQYF.

This clone was recorded a few times. The V and J genes are TRBV9 and TRBJ2-7; D is uncertain. Germline values: CDR1 SGDLS, CDR2 YYNGEE. The CDR3 is 14 amino acids. Trimming shortened V by 0 bases and J by 0 bases, and 7 bases separated the two germline ends. The CDR3 DNA reads as TGTGCCAGCAGCGTAGCACAGTTCTCCTACGAGCAGTACTTC. Protein sequence: CASSVAQFSYEQYF.

The V call is TRBV18, the J call TRBJ1-1; possibly TRBD1 for D (5 bases). Germline V gene data show CDR1 as KGHSH and CDR2 as LQKENI. V shed 3 bases and J shed 3 bases, with 11 bases lying between them. CDR3 length: 14 amino acids. Here the CDR3 reads CASSPRVLDTEAFF. The CDR3 DNA reads TGTGCCAGCTCACCCAGGGTCTTGGACACTGAAGCTTTCTTT.

The chain joins TRBV27 to TRBJ2-2; D possibly corresponds to TRBD2 (7 bases). Germline CDR1 and CDR2: MNHEY and SMNVEV (reference sequence). The V end lost 7 bases, the J end lost 7 bases, and 16 bases lay between the germline ends. The CDR3 contains 14 residues. CDR3 residues: CASKGGALGGELFF. The CDR3 DNA sequence: TGTGCCAGCAAAGGGGGGGCGCTTGGCGGGGAGCTGTTTTTT.

In regard to this clone: The junction does not match germline at one end; this may be a read error. CDR3 coding DNA: TGTGCTAGCAGCCCCGGTAGTAGCGGGACCTACAATGAGCAGTTCTTC. Translated, it gives CASSPGSSGTYNEQFF. The chain carries TRBV7-7 and TRBJ2-1, with 8 bases fitting TRBD2. The CDR3 runs 16 residues. Germline lookup yields CDR1 SSHAT and CDR2 FNYEAQ (reference sequence).

V gene TRBV7-9 combines with J gene TRBJ1-2, with TRBD1 matching 11 bases. The trim removed 5 bases at V and 5 bases at J, leaving 7 bases unmatched. The CDR3 extends over 15 amino acids. Germline CDR1 reads SEHNR; CDR2 reads FQNEAQ (reference sequence). Here the CDR3 reads CASSHRTGGVYGYTF. Written as DNA, the CDR3 is TGTGCCAGCAGCCACAGGACAGGGGGCGTATATGGCTACACCTTC.

This clone was seen just once. V usage is TRBV12-5 and J usage is TRBJ2-1, with 11 nucleotides matching TRBD2. The CDR3 is 18 residues long. V lost 1 base to trimming and J lost 2 bases; unmatched junction nucleotides: 7. CDR1 is LGHNT and CDR2 is FRNRAP in the germline V gene. In nucleotides, the CDR3 is TGTGCTAGTGGTTTGGGGAGTATAGCGGGGGGGCCCTACAATGAGCAGTTCTTC. Its translation is CASGLGSIAGGPYNEQFF.